This T cell receptor beta chain was recovered during a study of T cells in Graves' hyperthyroidism and ophthalmopathy. The CDR3 has 14 amino acids. V gave up 5 bases and J gave up 5 bases, with 15 bases separating them. Disease lasting under 3 months, a NOSPECS grade of at least 4, and a Clinical Activity Score of at least 3 were features of the ophthalmopathy patients. Amplification yielded TCR beta CDR3 regions, with RNA transcripts as the source. TCR CDR3 regions were first amplified by RT-PCR with HTBI primers. TCRdb reanalysed the multiplex PCR reads using MiXCR and keeps one entry per CDR3 protein. The sample holds nearly 250,000 distinct CDR3 sequences, about 15% seen once.

The sequenced sample consisted of blood. The chain couples TRBV12-3 or TRBV12-4 to TRBJ1-1; no definite D call. The source of this sequence is a woman younger than 30 with Graves' ophthalmopathy. For the CDR3, the DNA is TGTGCCAGCAGTCCCGGGCCTCGGGGTACTGAAGCTTTCTTT. Translated, it gives CASSPGPRGTEAFF.